Listed below are T cell receptor beta chains from one sample, sequenced in a study of T cell repertoires in ileal Crohn's disease. The method was immunoSEQ multiplex PCR; TCRdb's version includes in-frame clones alone and lacks a portion of them. The sample includes 15,000 or so clones, around 79% of them seen just once. Input material: ileal tissue. The receptors stem from an adult with Crohn's disease. CDR3s include the opening cysteine and the closing phenylalanine or tryptophan.

J gene,V gene,CDR3 protein
TRBJ1-6,TRBV18,CASSLTSGQGNSPLHF
TRBJ1-5,TRBV5-1,CASSLGQNNQPQHF
TRBJ1-2,TRBV6-5,CASGTGLGYTF
TRBJ1-1,TRBV9,CASSVTYRGRVNTEAFF
TRBJ2-1,TRBV6-4,CASSPGQEGWNEQFF
TRBJ1-5,TRBV19,CASTKYAGGSTGQPQHF
TRBJ1-3,TRBV19,CASSEGEKGSSGNTIYF
TRBJ2-3,TRBV6-1,CASSETGGDPTDTQYF
TRBJ1-2,TRBV5-1,CASSLSGLRYGYTF
TRBJ1-2,TRBV5-1,CASSRPGTGRYGYTF
TRBJ1-1,TRBV15,CATSRGGFRVNTEAFF
TRBJ1-5,TRBV5-8,CASSPGTWGNQPQHF
TRBJ2-3,TRBV7-9,CASSYGQGNTDTQYF
TRBJ1-1,TRBV5-1,CASSLQTGNTEAFF
TRBJ1-6,TRBV7-9,CASSSSGGSSSPLHF
TRBJ2-3,TRBV7-3,CASSPSGGKDTQYF
TRBJ2-3,TRBV2,CASSRRSTDTQYF
TRBJ2-7,TRBV27,CASRSLGDRGTYEQYF
TRBJ1-5,TRBV18,CASSPHRGSSQPQHF
TRBJ2-3,TRBV5-5,CASSLAAMLGPTQYF
TRBJ2-7,TRBV27,CARVTGASYEQYF
TRBJ1-2,TRBV5-4,CASSASPKDIRDGYTF
TRBJ1-3,TRBV18,CASSPAAGALGNTIYF
TRBJ1-6,TRBV5-1,CASSLETQGLSPLHF
TRBJ2-7,TRBV9,CASSDGDTTYEQYF
TRBJ1-5,TRBV30,CAWSRQGDQPQHF
TRBJ2-7,TRBV5-6,CASSLEVRTGLYEQYF
TRBJ1-1,TRBV15,CATSFDRDTEAFF
TRBJ1-1,TRBV5-1,CASSLRDEAEAFF
TRBJ2-7,TRBV7-9,CASTTAGKTYEQYF
TRBJ1-2,TRBV6-4,CASSATSTGLYGYTF
TRBJ2-3,TRBV9,CASSVVVRGDEGTQYF
TRBJ2-5,TRBV5-4,CASSLDSGGEETQYF
TRBJ1-1,TRBV15,CATSRRRGTEAFF
TRBJ2-5,TRBV27,CASSPHPGTQYF